Listed here is a single T cell receptor (beta chain). Patients had blood sampled at baseline and again on cycle 4 day 1 and cycle 7 day 1. This sample stems from a study of OX40 agonist ivuxolimab in advanced cancers. On the study more broadly: The patients got ivuxolimab, which is an agonistic anti-OX40 (CD134) antibody. Partial responses were achieved by three patients, of whom one had hepatocellular carcinoma and two had cutaneous melanoma. Mean age 60 years, range 23 to 79; roughly 82% male.

Trimming took 11 bases from V and 8 from J; bases not matched to a gene: 15. This CDR3 spans 15 amino acids. CDR1 MNHNS and CDR2 SASEGT come from the germline V gene. Using immunoSEQ multiplex PCR, the repertoire was profiled, and TCRdb retains in-frame clones only, with some absent. The table shows under 85,000 clones, with around 84% occurring only once. The TCR originated in an adult with an advanced solid tumor such as melanoma, head and neck, liver or kidney cancer. The material sequenced was CD4+ or CD8+ T cells sorted from blood, taken in a trial of the OX40 agonist ivuxolimab. The chain employs TRBV6-1 and TRBJ2-2, with 9 bases identical to TRBD2. This CDR3 reads CAVVPGLAIEGELFF. CDR3 sequence (DNA): TGTGCCGTCGTACCGGGACTAGCTATTGAGGGGGAGCTGTTTTTT.